The 15 T cell receptor beta chains below all came from one sample that was sequenced in a study of CD8+CD57+ T cells in acquired aplastic anemia. Genomic DNA provided the template from which TCR beta VDJ and CDR3 profiles were obtained. MiXCR, run by TCRdb on the reads, gives a single entry per CDR3 protein. Seen here are about 190,000 distinct CDR3 sequences, roughly 64% observed once, and the top ten hold around 42%. The sequenced material came from sorted CD4+, CD8+, or CD8+CD57+ T cells (not recorded which) from PBMCs. The source of these receptors is a human donor with severe aplastic anemia or a healthy control (not recorded which).

This chain joins TRBV10-1 and TRBJ2-1; 10 bases line up with TRBD2. The CDR3 extends over 14 amino acids. V was pared by 2 bases and J by 9 bases, with 4 bases of the junction left unmatched. Germline CDR1 reads WNHNN; CDR2 reads SYGVQD (reference sequence). Written as DNA, the CDR3 is TGCGCCAGCAGTGAGACTAGCGGGGTGGCTGAGCAGTTCTTC. This encodes CASSETSGVAEQFF.

This chain connects TRBV6-5 to TRBJ2-3; D may be TRBD1 (6 bases). With 5 bases removed from V and 4 bases from J, the gap between germline ends came to 16 bases. The CDR3 loop spans 15 amino acids. Germline CDR1 reads MNHEY; CDR2 reads SVGAGI. CDR3 loop: CASSAMGAASDTQYF. DNA for the CDR3: TGTGCCAGCAGTGCTATGGGGGCTGCCTCAGATACGCAGTATTTT.

This chain links TRBV20-1 with TRBJ2-3; D is perhaps TRBD1 or TRBD2 (6 bases each). The CDR3 covers 16 residues. Per germline, CDR1 DFQATT and CDR2 SNEGSKA (reference sequence). Trimming pared 1 base from V and 0 bases from J, leaving 14 bases between. Written as DNA, the CDR3 is TGCAGTGCTAGAGGGGGGGCCAGCTTTAGCACAGATACGCAGTATTTT. This sequence encodes CSARGGASFSTDTQYF.

J is TRBJ2-7 and V is TRBV15; 9 bases align to TRBD2. The CDR3 is 15 residues long. The V segment lost 0 bases and the J segment 2 bases; nucleotides outside the gene matches: 2. Germline CDR1 and CDR2: LNHNV and YYDKDF (reference sequence). CDR3: CATSREPSGTYEQYF. As DNA, the CDR3 is TGTGCCACCAGCAGAGAACCTAGCGGGACCTACGAGCAGTACTTC.

The chain employs TRBV20-1 and TRBJ1-2; D is unclear. This CDR3 has 12 amino acids. Germline loops: CDR1 DFQATT, CDR2 SNEGSKA (reference sequence). V lost 5 bases and J 8 bases, leaving 15 bases between the germline ends. CDR3 residues: CSAEDDVRGYTF. CDR3 in DNA: TGCAGTGCTGAGGACGACGTAAGGGGCTACACCTTC.

The chain couples TRBV20-1 to TRBJ1-2; 11 nucleotides agree with TRBD1. J gave up 6 bases and V 1 base, and 10 bases lay outside the gene matches. Germline V gene data show CDR1 as DFQATT and CDR2 as SNEGSKA (reference sequence). The CDR3 is made up of 16 amino acids. CDR3 sequence (DNA): TGCAGTGCTAGAGGGACAGGGGGCGAACTTAGGGATGGCTACACCTTC. Amino acids: CSARGTGGELRDGYTF.

The J gene is TRBJ1-2, the V gene TRBV10-3; D may be TRBD1 (6 bases). The V and J ends lost 3 bases and 7 bases respectively, with 9 bases between them. Germline V lookup: CDR1 ENHRY, CDR2 SYGVKD. This CDR3 is built from 12 residues. As DNA, the CDR3 is TGTGCCATCAGTGAAAGGACAGCTGGCTACACCTTC. The encoded protein is CAISERTAGYTF.

Regarding this clonotype: With a much larger clone just one base away, this may be a read error. J is TRBJ2-7 and V is TRBV6-6; D might be TRBD1 or TRBD2, each matching 5 bases. The V and J ends lost 8 bases and 0 bases respectively, with 8 bases between them. This CDR3 is 12 amino acids long. Looked up from germline, CDR1 is MNHNY and CDR2 is SVGAGI (reference sequence). The CDR3 reads CASYGASYEQYF. Written as DNA, the CDR3 is TGTGCCAGCTACGGGGCCTCCTACGAGCAGTACTTC.

This chain links TRBV7-2 with TRBJ1-1; D gene unclear. The CDR3 runs 14 residues. With 7 bases removed from V and 8 bases from J, the gap between germline ends came to 20 bases. CDR1 is SGHTA, CDR2 FQGNSA, per germline. This chain's CDR3 is CASNVDPRDTEAFF. CDR3 in DNA: TGTGCCAGCAACGTAGATCCTAGGGATACAGAAGCTTTCTTT.

As to this clonotype: This sequence may be a read error, since a much larger clone differs from it by one base. The chain has TRBV29-1 and TRBJ1-4, with D perhaps matching TRBD1 (5 bases). V lost 4 bases and J lost 3, with 12 bases in between. The CDR3 runs to 14 residues. Germline CDR1 is SQVTM and CDR2 is ANQGSEA. CDR3 sequence: CSVGSGGANEKLFF. The CDR3, as DNA: TGCAGCGTTGGTTCTGGGGGGGCTAATGAAAAACTGTTTTTT. The whole variable domain, filled in from reference TRBV29-1 and TRBJ1-4, reads SAVISQKPSRDICQRGTSLTIQCQVDSQVTMMFWYRQQPGQSLTLIATANQGSEATYESGFVIDKFPISRPNLTFSTLTVSNMSPEDSSIYLCSVGSGGANEKLFFGSGTQLSVL.

This clonotype was detected only once. The genes are TRBV20-1 and TRBJ1-6; D not resolved. V lost 2 bases and J lost 5, with 16 bases in between. This CDR3 is 16 amino acids long. The germline gives CDR1 DFQATT, CDR2 SNEGSKA (reference sequence). In DNA, the CDR3 is TGCAGTGCTAGACTTCAAGCGACCGTCGATAATTCACCCCTCCACTTT. Its protein product is CSARLQATVDNSPLHF.

V is TRBV10-3 and J is TRBJ2-7, with D perhaps being TRBD1 or TRBD2 (6 bases each). V lost 6 bases and J lost 2, with 17 bases in between. Per germline, CDR1 ENHRY and CDR2 SYGVKD. The CDR3 runs to 15 residues. CDR3 residues: CAIRRGETVTYEQYF. CDR3 coding DNA: TGTGCCATCAGAAGGGGGGAGACAGTTACCTACGAGCAGTACTTC.

The chain carries TRBV27 and TRBJ1-2, with D tentatively TRBD1 (6 bases). Trimming removed 5 bases from V and 2 bases from J, with 12 bases in between. The CDR3 is 14 residues long. CDR1 MNHEY and CDR2 SMNVEV come from the germline V gene (reference sequence). CDR3 DNA: TGTGCCAGCAGTACCCGGGACACCAACTATGGCTACACCTTC. Translated, it gives CASSTRDTNYGYTF.

The gene calls are TRBV19 and TRBJ1-5; D is ambiguous. Germline loops: CDR1 LNHDA, CDR2 SQIVND (reference sequence). The CDR3 covers 15 residues. With 1 base removed from V and 0 bases from J, the gap between germline ends came to 7 bases. The CDR3 nucleotides are TGTGCCAGTAGTATAGGGCGGGGTAGCAATCAGCCCCAGCATTTT. Protein sequence: CASSIGRGSNQPQHF.

The sample holds a few counts of this clonotype. The genes are TRBV7-9 and TRBJ2-7; unclear D gene. Germline CDR1 reads SEHNR; CDR2 reads FQNEAQ (reference sequence). The V end lost 4 bases, the J end lost 4 bases, and 8 bases lay between the germline ends. The CDR3 length is 12 residues. CDR3 in amino acids: CASSSYRYEQYF. CDR3 coding DNA: TGTGCCAGCAGCTCCTATCGGTACGAGCAGTACTTC.